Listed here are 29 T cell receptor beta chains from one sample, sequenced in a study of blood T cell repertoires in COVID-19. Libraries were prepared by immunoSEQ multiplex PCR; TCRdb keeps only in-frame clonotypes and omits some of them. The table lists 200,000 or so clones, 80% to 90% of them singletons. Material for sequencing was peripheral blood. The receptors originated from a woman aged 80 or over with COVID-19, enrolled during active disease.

CDR3 bases: TGTGCCAGCAGTCACTTGGGAGGGAGGTGGGGACTGGAAGCTAATGAAAAACTGTTTTTT. Protein: CASSHLGGRWGLEANEKLFF. The J gene is TRBJ1-4, the V gene TRBV27, with D perhaps TRBD1 (5 bases). The germline V gene has CDR1 MNHEY and CDR2 SMNVEV (reference sequence). The CDR3 has 20 residues. V was trimmed by 5 bases and J by 3 bases, leaving 28 bases between them.

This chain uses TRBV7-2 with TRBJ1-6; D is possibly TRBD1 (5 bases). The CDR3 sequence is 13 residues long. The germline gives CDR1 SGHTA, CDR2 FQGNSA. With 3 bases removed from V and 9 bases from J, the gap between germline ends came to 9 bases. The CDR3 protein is CASSLGGISPLHF. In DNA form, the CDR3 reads TGTGCCAGCAGCTTGGGGGGGATTTCACCCCTCCACTTT.

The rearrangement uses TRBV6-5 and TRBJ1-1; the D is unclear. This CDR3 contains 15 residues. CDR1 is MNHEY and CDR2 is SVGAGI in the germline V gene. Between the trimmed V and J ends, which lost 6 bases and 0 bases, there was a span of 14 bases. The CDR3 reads CASSRQDYVNTEAFF. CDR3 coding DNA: TGTGCCAGCAGCCGGCAGGACTATGTGAACACTGAAGCTTTCTTT.

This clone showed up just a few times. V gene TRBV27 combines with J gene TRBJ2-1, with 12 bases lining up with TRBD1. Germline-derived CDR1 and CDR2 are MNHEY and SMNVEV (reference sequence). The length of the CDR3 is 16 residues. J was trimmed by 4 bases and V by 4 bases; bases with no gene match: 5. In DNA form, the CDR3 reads TGTGCCAGCAGTTCCACGGGACAGGGGGCTTACAATGAGCAGTTCTTC. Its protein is CASSSTGQGAYNEQFF.

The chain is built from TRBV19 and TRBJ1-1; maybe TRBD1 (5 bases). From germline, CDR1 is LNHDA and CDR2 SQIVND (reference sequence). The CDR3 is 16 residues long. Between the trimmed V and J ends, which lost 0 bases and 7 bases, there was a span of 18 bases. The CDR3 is CASSIDSTGGTFEAFF. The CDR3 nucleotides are TGTGCCAGTAGTATAGACTCCACTGGGGGGACCTTTGAAGCTTTCTTT. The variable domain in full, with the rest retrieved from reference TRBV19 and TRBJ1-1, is DGGITQSPKYLFRKEGQNVTLSCEQNLNHDAMYWYRQDPGQGLRLIYYSQIVNDFQKGDIAEGYSVSREKKESFPLTVTSAQKNPTAFYLCASSIDSTGGTFEAFFGQGTRLTVV.

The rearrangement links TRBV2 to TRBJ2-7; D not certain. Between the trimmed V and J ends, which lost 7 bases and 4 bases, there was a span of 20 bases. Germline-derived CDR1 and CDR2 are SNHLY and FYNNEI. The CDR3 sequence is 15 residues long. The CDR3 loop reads CASKLRRESFYEQYF. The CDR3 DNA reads TGTGCCAGCAAATTGAGGCGAGAATCCTTTTACGAGCAGTACTTC.

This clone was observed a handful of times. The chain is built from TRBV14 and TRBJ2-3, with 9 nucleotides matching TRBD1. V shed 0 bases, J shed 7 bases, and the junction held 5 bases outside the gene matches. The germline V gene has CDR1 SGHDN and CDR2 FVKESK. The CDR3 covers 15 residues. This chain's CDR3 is CASSQEQGARNTQYF. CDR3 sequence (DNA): TGTGCCAGCAGCCAAGAACAGGGGGCGAGGAATACGCAGTATTTT.

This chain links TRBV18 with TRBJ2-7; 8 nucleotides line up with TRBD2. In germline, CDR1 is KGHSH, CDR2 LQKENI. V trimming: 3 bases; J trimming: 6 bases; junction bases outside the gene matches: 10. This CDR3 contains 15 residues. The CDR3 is CASSPTVAGRGEQYF. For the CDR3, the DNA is TGTGCCAGCTCACCCACTGTAGCGGGGCGGGGCGAGCAGTACTTC.

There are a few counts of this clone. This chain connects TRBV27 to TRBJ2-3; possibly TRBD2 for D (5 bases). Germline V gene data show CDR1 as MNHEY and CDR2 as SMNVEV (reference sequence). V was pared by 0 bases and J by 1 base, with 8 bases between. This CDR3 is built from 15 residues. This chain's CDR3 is CASSLSRARTDTQYF. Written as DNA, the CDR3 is TGTGCCAGCAGTTTATCGAGGGCCCGCACAGATACGCAGTATTTT.

The CDR3 DNA sequence: TGTGCCACCAGTGGGGCGAGCTCCTACGAGCAGTACTTC. Translating gives CATSGASSYEQYF. This chain joins TRBV24-1 and TRBJ2-7; D gene uncertain. The germline V and J ends were trimmed by 5 bases and 0 bases, with 7 bases remaining between them. Per germline, CDR1 KGHDR and CDR2 SFDVKD. The CDR3 loop spans 13 amino acids.

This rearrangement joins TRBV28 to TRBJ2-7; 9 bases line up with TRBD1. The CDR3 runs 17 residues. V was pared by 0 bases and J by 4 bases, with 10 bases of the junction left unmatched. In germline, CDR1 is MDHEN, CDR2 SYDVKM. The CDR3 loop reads CASSLWSSGQGRYEQYF. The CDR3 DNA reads TGTGCCAGCAGTTTATGGTCTTCTGGACAGGGGCGGTACGAGCAGTACTTC.

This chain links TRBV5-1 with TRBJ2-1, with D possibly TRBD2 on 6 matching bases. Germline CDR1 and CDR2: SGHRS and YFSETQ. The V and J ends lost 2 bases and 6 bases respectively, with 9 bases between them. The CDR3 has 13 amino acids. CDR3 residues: CASSFTSSNEQFF. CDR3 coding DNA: TGCGCCAGCAGCTTCACTAGCTCCAATGAGCAGTTCTTC.

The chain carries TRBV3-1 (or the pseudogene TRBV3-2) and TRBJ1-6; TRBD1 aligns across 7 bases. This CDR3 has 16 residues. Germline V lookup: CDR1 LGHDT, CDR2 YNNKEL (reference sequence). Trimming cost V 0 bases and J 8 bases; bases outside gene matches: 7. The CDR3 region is CASSQEARGKHSPLHF. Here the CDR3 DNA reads TGTGCCAGCAGCCAAGAAGCCAGGGGGAAACATTCACCCCTCCACTTT.

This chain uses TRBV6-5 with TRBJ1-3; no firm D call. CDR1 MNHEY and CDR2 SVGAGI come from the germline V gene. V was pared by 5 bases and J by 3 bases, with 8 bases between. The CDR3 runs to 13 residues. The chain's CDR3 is CASSPSGGNTIYF. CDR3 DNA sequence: TGTGCCAGCAGTCCCAGTGGTGGAAACACCATATATTTT.

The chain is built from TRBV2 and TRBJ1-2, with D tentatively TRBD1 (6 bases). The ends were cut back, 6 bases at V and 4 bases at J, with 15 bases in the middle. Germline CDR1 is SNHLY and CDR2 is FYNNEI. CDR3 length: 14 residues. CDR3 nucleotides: TGTGCCAGCAGCGTTTACACAGGGACCTATGGCTACACCTTC. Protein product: CASSVYTGTYGYTF.

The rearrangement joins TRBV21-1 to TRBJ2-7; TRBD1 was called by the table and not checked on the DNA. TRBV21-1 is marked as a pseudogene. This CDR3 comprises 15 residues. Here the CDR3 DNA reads TGTGCCAGCAGCAAACCAGGGGATAGCTCCTACGAGCAGTACTTC. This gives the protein CASSKPGDSSYEQYF.

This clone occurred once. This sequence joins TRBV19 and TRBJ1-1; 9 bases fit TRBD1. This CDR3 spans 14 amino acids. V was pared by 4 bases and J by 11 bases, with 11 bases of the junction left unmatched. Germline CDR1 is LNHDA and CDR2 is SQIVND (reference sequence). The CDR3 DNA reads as TGTGCCAGTAGTACTTCCGGACAGGGGATGGGGGCTTTCTTT. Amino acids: CASSTSGQGMGAFF.

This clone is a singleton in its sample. The CDR3 DNA reads as TGTGCCAGCTCACCACCGGGACTAGGGAGCTACGAGCAGTACTTC. As protein: CASSPPGLGSYEQYF. This chain uses TRBV18 with TRBJ2-7; 8 bases match TRBD2. Trimming took 0 bases from V and 3 from J; bases not matched to a gene: 4. Germline CDR1 and CDR2: KGHSH and LQKENI. The CDR3 length is 15 residues.

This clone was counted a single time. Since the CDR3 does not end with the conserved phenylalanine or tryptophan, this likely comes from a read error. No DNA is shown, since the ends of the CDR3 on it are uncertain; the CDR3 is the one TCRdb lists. The CDR3 loop reads CASSQDDGMPPD. This rearrangement joins TRBV3-1 (or the pseudogene TRBV3-2) to TRBJ2-7; the table's D call TRBD2 went unverified against the DNA. 12 amino acids form the CDR3, both terminal residues included. Germline lookup yields CDR1 LGHDT and CDR2 YNNKEL (reference sequence).

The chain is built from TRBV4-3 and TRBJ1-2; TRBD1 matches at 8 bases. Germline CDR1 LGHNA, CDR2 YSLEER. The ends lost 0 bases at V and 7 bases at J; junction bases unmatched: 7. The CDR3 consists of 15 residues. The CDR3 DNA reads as TGCGCCAGCAGCCAAGAAAGATCCAGGGGGCTTGGCTACACCTTC. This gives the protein CASSQERSRGLGYTF.

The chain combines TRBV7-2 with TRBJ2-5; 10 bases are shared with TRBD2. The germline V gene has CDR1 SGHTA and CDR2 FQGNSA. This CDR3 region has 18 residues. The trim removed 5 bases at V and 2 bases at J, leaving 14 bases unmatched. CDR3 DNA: TGTGCCAGCAGCCCACCTCCCGGGACTAGCGCGATTCAAGAGACCCAGTACTTC. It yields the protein CASSPPPGTSAIQETQYF. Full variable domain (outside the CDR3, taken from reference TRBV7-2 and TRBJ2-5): GAGVSQSPSNKVTEKGKDVELRCDPISGHTALYWYRQSLGQGLEFLIYFQGNSAPDKSGLPSDRFSAERTGGSVSTLTIQRTQQEDSAVYLCASSPPPGTSAIQETQYFGPGTRLLVL.

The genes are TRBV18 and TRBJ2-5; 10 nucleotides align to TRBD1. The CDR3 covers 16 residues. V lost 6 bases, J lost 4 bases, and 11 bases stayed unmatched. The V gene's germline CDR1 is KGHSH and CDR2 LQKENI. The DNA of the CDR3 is TGTGCCAGCTCCCCTATGACAGGGGGCCTAGGAGAGACCCAGTACTTC. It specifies CASSPMTGGLGETQYF.

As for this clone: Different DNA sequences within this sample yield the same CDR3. The CDR3: CASSPRGSYEQYF. In DNA, the CDR3 is TGTGCCAGCAGTCCCCGGGGTTCCTACGAGCAGTACTTC. The chain links TRBV7-9 to TRBJ2-7; tentative D call: TRBD2 (5 bases). This CDR3 has 13 residues. Germline-derived CDR1 and CDR2 are SEHNR and FQNEAQ (reference sequence). The V gene lost 6 bases and the J gene lost 1 base, with 10 bases spanning the gap.

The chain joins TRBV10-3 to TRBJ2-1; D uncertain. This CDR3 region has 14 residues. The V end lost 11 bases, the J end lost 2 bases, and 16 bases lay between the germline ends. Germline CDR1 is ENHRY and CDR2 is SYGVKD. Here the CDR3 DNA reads TGTGCCCTGTCCGGAGATAAGACCTACAATGAGCAGTTCTTC. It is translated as CALSGDKTYNEQFF.

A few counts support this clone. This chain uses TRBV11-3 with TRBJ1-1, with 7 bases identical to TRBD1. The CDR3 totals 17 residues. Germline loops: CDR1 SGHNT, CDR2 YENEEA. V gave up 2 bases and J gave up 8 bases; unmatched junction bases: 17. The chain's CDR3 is CASSLMIRGYGTLEAFF. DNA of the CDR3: TGTGCCAGCAGCTTAATGATCAGGGGGTATGGGACTCTCGAAGCTTTCTTT.

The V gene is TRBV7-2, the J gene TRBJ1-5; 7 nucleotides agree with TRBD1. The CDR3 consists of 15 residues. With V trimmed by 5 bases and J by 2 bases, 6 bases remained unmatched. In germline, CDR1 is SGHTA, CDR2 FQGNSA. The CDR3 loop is CASSAPGTGNQPQHF. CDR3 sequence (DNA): TGTGCCAGCAGCGCCCCCGGGACAGGCAATCAGCCCCAGCATTTT.

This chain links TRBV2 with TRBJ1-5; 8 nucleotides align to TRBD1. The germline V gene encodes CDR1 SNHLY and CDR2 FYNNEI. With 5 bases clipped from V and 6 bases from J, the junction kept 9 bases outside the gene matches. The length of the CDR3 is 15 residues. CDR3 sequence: CASSYGQGNVQPQHF. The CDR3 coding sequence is TGTGCCAGCAGTTACGGACAGGGAAACGTTCAGCCCCAGCATTTT.

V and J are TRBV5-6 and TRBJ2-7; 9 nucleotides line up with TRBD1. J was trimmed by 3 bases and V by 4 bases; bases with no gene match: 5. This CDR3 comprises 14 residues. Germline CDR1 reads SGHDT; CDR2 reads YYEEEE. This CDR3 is CASSPLGQGYEQYF. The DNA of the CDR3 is TGTGCCAGCAGCCCCCTGGGACAGGGCTACGAGCAGTACTTC.

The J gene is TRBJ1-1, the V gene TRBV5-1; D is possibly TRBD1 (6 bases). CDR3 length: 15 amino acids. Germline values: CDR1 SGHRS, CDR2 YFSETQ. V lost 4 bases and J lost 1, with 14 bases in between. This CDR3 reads CASSPREGGNTEAFF. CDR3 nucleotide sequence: TGCGCCAGCAGCCCTCGTGAAGGGGGGAACACTGAAGCTTTCTTT.